This entry lists 27 T cell receptor beta chains sequenced from one sample in a study of PD-L1 blockade in urothelial cancer. Profiled with immunoSEQ multiplex PCR; TCRdb holds only in-frame clones, not every one. The sample consists of over 70,000 clones, roughly 85% of them appearing once. As to time point: peripheral blood 6 weeks after treatment start. Sequenced material: PBMCs, taken around atezolizumab (anti-PD-L1) treatment. These receptors all stem from a man in his 70s with urothelial cancer.

The chain combines TRBV7-8 with TRBJ1-2; D is ambiguous. CDR1 and CDR2 from the germline V gene are SGHVS and FQNEAQ. The CDR3 runs to 13 residues. Trimming took 1 base from V and 4 from J, leaving 7 bases between them. CDR3 loop: CASSLDSLYGYTF. The CDR3 nucleotides are TGTGCCAGCAGCTTAGACAGCCTCTATGGCTACACCTTC.

Note on this clone: At one boundary the junction diverges from the germline segment, which might be a read error. The rearrangement uses TRBV7-2 and TRBJ1-2; a weak D match, TRBD1 (5 bases). Germline CDR1 reads SGHTA; CDR2 reads FQGNSA. The CDR3 extends over 14 amino acids. The CDR3: CATSLGGRRDGYTF. CDR3 DNA: TGTGCCACCAGCCTGGGGGGGAGGAGGGATGGCTACACCTTC.

This rearrangement joins TRBV27 to TRBJ1-2; D is perhaps TRBD1 (6 bases). CDR1 and CDR2 (germline): MNHEY, SMNVEV (reference sequence). The germline V and J ends were trimmed by 3 bases and 5 bases, with 10 bases remaining between them. The CDR3 is 13 residues long. The CDR3 DNA reads as TGTGCCAGCAGTTTGGGGGCTGAATATGGCTACACCTTC. Amino acids: CASSLGAEYGYTF.

CDR3 sequence (DNA): TGTGCCAGCAGGGGAGAGGGCTATGGCTACACCTTC. Translated, it gives CASRGEGYGYTF. V is TRBV6-4 and J is TRBJ1-2; D unresolved. CDR3 size: 12 residues. In germline, CDR1 is MRHNA, CDR2 SNTAGT. V lost 6 bases to trimming and J lost 4 bases, with 9 bases between them.

The chain is built from TRBV6-4 and TRBJ2-3; TRBD2 matches at 9 bases. Germline V gene data show CDR1 as MRHNA and CDR2 as SNTAGT. This CDR3 is 15 amino acids long. The J segment lost 2 bases and the V segment lost 9 bases, leaving 9 bases of the junction unmatched. CDR3 protein: CASKREAYSTDTQYF. The CDR3 nucleotides read TGTGCCAGTAAGCGGGAGGCCTACTCCACAGATACGCAGTATTTT.

This chain joins TRBV9 and TRBJ2-2; no clear D gene. The V gene lost 0 bases and the J gene lost 5 bases, with 5 bases spanning the gap. Looked up from germline, CDR1 is SGDLS and CDR2 is YYNGEE. The CDR3 has 13 amino acids. Here the CDR3 reads CASSVDTTGELFF. The CDR3 nucleotides are TGTGCCAGCAGCGTAGATACAACCGGGGAGCTGTTTTTT.

This chain joins TRBV19 and TRBJ1-1; 9 nucleotides line up with TRBD1. The CDR3 runs 16 residues. Germline CDR1 is LNHDA and CDR2 is SQIVND (reference sequence). V shed 5 bases, J shed 1 base, and the junction held 8 bases outside the gene matches. The DNA of the CDR3 is TGTGCCAGTAGTCCAGGTCGACAGGGGGGGAACACTGAAGCTTTCTTT. This encodes CASSPGRQGGNTEAFF.

V and J are TRBV6-1 and TRBJ2-1; 10 bases line up with TRBD1. This CDR3 has 15 residues. Germline-derived CDR1 and CDR2 are MNHNS and SASEGT. V shed 2 bases and J 9 bases; nucleotides not matched to a gene: 7. The CDR3 region is CASSERDRGAGEQFF. Here the CDR3 DNA reads TGTGCCAGCAGTGAACGGGACAGGGGTGCTGGTGAGCAGTTCTTC.

The chain joins TRBV13 to TRBJ2-1, with 7 bases fitting TRBD2. Germline values: CDR1 PRHDT, CDR2 FYEKMQ (reference sequence). The CDR3 spans 16 residues. The ends lost 5 bases at V and 5 bases at J; junction bases unmatched: 12. In nucleotides, the CDR3 is TGTGCCAGCAGCGGGGCCCTAGCGGTTCTAAACAATGAGCAGTTCTTC. It specifies CASSGALAVLNNEQFF.

The gene calls are TRBV11-3 and TRBJ2-1; 10 bases agree with TRBD2. Trimming at V came to 0 bases and at J to 6 bases, leaving 5 bases not matched to a gene. CDR1 is SGHNT and CDR2 is YENEEA in the germline V gene. This CDR3 contains 16 residues. As DNA, the CDR3 is TGTGCCAGCAGCTTAGAGTTAGCGGGAGGCGTCAATGAGCAGTTCTTC. Translated, it gives CASSLELAGGVNEQFF.

This rearrangement joins TRBV5-1 to TRBJ2-1, with a possible D match to TRBD1 (5 bases). Germline CDR1 is SGHRS and CDR2 is YFSETQ. The CDR3 runs 15 residues. V lost 0 bases, J lost 3 bases, and 10 bases lay in between. In DNA, the CDR3 is TGCGCCAGCAGCTTGGGGCAGGGTCTCTACAATGAGCAGTTCTTC. Its protein is CASSLGQGLYNEQFF.

This clone occurred a few times. V gene TRBV27 combines with J gene TRBJ2-2, with 8 bases identical to TRBD2. CDR3 size: 13 residues. V shed 8 bases and J 3 bases; nucleotides not matched to a gene: 2. CDR1 and CDR2 from the germline V gene are MNHEY and SMNVEV (reference sequence). The CDR3 DNA follows: TGTGCCAGCGCGCGGGGGGACACCGGGGAGCTGTTTTTT. It specifies CASARGDTGELFF.

The chain is built from TRBV2 and TRBJ2-3; 12 nucleotides match TRBD2. Germline-derived CDR1 and CDR2 are SNHLY and FYNNEI. The CDR3 consists of 18 residues. J lost 2 bases, V lost 2 bases, and 8 bases had no gene match. The CDR3 region is CASSEIRGLAGLTDTQYF. DNA of the CDR3: TGTGCCAGCAGTGAAATCCGCGGACTAGCGGGACTCACAGATACGCAGTATTTT. The whole variable domain, remainder taken from reference TRBV2 and TRBJ2-3, is EPEVTQTPSHQVTQMGQEVILRCVPISNHLYFYWYRQILGQKVEFLVSFYNNEISEKSEIFDDQFSVERPDGSNFTLKIRSTKLEDSAMYFCASSEIRGLAGLTDTQYFGPGTRLTVL.

The chain couples TRBV14 to TRBJ2-2; D may be TRBD2 (5 bases). Trimming removed 1 base at V and 5 bases at J, with 14 bases between. Per the germline V gene, CDR1 is SGHDN and CDR2 is FVKESK. This CDR3 has 16 amino acids. In DNA, the CDR3 is TGTGCCAGCAGCCAAGGCCTGACCCGGGGAACCGGGGAGCTGTTTTTT. Its protein product is CASSQGLTRGTGELFF. Drawing the rest from reference TRBV14 and TRBJ2-2, the complete variable domain is EAGVTQFPSHSVIEKGQTVTLRCDPISGHDNLYWYRRVMGKEIKFLLHFVKESKQDESGMPNNRFLAERTGGTYSTLKVQPAELEDSGVYFCASSQGLTRGTGELFFGEGSRLTVL.

A single count supports this clone. V is TRBV5-1 and J is TRBJ1-2, with TRBD1 identical over 11 bases. The CDR3 loop spans 19 amino acids. V lost 4 bases to trimming and J lost 3 bases; unmatched junction nucleotides: 17. From germline, CDR1 is SGHRS and CDR2 YFSETQ. The CDR3 is CASSKNIPGQGVFDYGYTF. The CDR3 DNA follows: TGCGCCAGCAGCAAAAACATTCCGGGACAGGGGGTATTTGACTATGGCTACACCTTC.

V and J are TRBV13 and TRBJ2-7; 10 bases are shared with TRBD1. The junction had 10 bases not matched to a gene; V was cut back by 7 bases and J by 4 bases. From germline, CDR1 is PRHDT and CDR2 FYEKMQ (reference sequence). This CDR3 has 15 amino acids. CDR3 coding DNA: TGTGCCAGCACCCTAGGGGGACAGGGGACATACGAGCAGTACTTC. Encoded protein: CASTLGGQGTYEQYF.

This clone was counted between two and nine times. The genes are TRBV4-3 and TRBJ2-7; the match to TRBD2 covers 11 bases. The junction had 2 bases not matched to a gene; V was cut back by 0 bases and J by 1 base. The CDR3 is made up of 16 amino acids. The germline gives CDR1 LGHNA, CDR2 YSLEER. This CDR3 is CASSQELAGASYEQYF. For the CDR3, the DNA is TGCGCCAGCAGCCAAGAACTAGCGGGAGCTTCCTACGAGCAGTACTTC.

The V and J genes are TRBV30 and TRBJ1-1; TRBD1 is a possible D gene (5 bases). Germline V gives CDR1 GTSNPN, CDR2 SVGIG (reference sequence). V was clipped by 7 bases and J by 3 bases, with 15 bases between them. The CDR3 spans 13 residues. The CDR3 region has the DNA TGTGCCTACACGGGATGGGGGGACACTGAAGCTTTCTTT. This sequence encodes CAYTGWGDTEAFF.

This rearrangement joins TRBV5-6 to TRBJ1-4; D unclear. This CDR3 is built from 14 residues. V dropped 4 bases and J dropped 5 bases, with 12 bases sitting between them. Looked up from germline, CDR1 is SGHDT and CDR2 is YYEEEE. CDR3 sequence (DNA): TGTGCCAGCAGCCGACTCATGCAGAATGAAAAACTGTTTTTT. Residues: CASSRLMQNEKLFF. Full variable domain (outside the CDR3, taken from reference TRBV5-6 and TRBJ1-4): DAGVTQSPTHLIKTRGQQVTLRCSPKSGHDTVSWYQQALGQGPQFIFQYYEEEERQRGNFPDRFSGHQFPNYSSELNVNALLLGDSALYLCASSRLMQNEKLFFGSGTQLSVL.

The J gene is TRBJ2-3, the V gene TRBV7-2; 7 bases are a match to TRBD2. The CDR3 runs to 16 residues. CDR1 is SGHTA and CDR2 is FQGNSA in the germline V gene. V shed 5 bases, J shed 6 bases, and the junction held 14 bases outside the gene matches. Written as DNA, the CDR3 is TGTGCCAGCAGCCCGAACCTCTACTGGGGAGGGGATACGCAGTATTTT. It is translated as CASSPNLYWGGDTQYF.

This sequence joins TRBV2 and TRBJ2-6; weak D call: TRBD2 (5 bases). The V gene's germline CDR1 is SNHLY and CDR2 FYNNEI. The CDR3 has 13 residues. Deletions cut 8 bases from V and 0 bases from J, with 5 bases between. Here the CDR3 reads CASGLSGANVLTF. In DNA, the CDR3 is TGTGCCAGCGGACTCTCTGGGGCCAACGTCCTGACTTTC. Looking up the rest from reference TRBV2 and TRBJ2-6 gives the full variable domain: EPEVTQTPSHQVTQMGQEVILRCVPISNHLYFYWYRQILGQKVEFLVSFYNNEISEKSEIFDDQFSVERPDGSNFTLKIRSTKLEDSAMYFCASGLSGANVLTFGAGSRLTVL.

The chain uses TRBV5-4 and TRBJ2-7; D is unclear. The ends were cut back, 4 bases at V and 2 bases at J, with 13 bases in the middle. CDR1 and CDR2 from the germline V gene are SGHNT and YYREEE (reference sequence). The CDR3 consists of 14 residues. CDR3 coding DNA: TGTGCCAGCAGCCTGGACCCTACCACCTACGAGCAGTACTTC. Its protein is CASSLDPTTYEQYF. Complete variable domain (other parts from reference TRBV5-4 and TRBJ2-7): ETGVTQSPTHLIKTRGQQVTLRCSSQSGHNTVSWYQQALGQGPQFIFQYYREEENGRGNFPPRFSGLQFPNYSSELNVNALELDDSALYLCASSLDPTTYEQYFGPGTRLTVT.

The rearrangement joins TRBV27 to TRBJ1-1; possible D gene TRBD1, 5 bases. CDR3 length equals 14 residues. In germline, CDR1 is MNHEY, CDR2 SMNVEV (reference sequence). V dropped 2 bases and J dropped 11 bases, with 18 bases sitting between them. CDR3 bases: TGTGCCAGCAGTTTAAGGGCGCTTACAGGAGACGCTTTCTTT. Translation: CASSLRALTGDAFF.

The chain uses TRBV10-2 and TRBJ2-7; 7 bases agree with TRBD1. Germline V gene lookup returns CDR1 WSHSY and CDR2 SAAADI. V lost 4 bases, J lost 2 bases, and 2 bases stayed unmatched. The CDR3 spans 13 residues. The CDR3 loop reads CASSGQGPYEQYF. Written as DNA, the CDR3 is TGCGCCAGCAGTGGACAGGGCCCCTACGAGCAGTACTTC.

This clone was detected once. This chain uses TRBV2 with TRBJ2-7; TRBD1 is a possible D gene (6 bases). The germline CDR1 and CDR2 sequences are SNHLY and FYNNEI. V lost 2 bases, J lost 6 bases, and 14 bases lay in between. This CDR3 spans 14 amino acids. The CDR3 spells CASSERQASGEQYF. DNA for the CDR3: TGTGCCAGCAGTGAACGACAGGCATCGGGCGAGCAGTACTTC.

Written as DNA, the CDR3 is TGTGCCAGCAGCTCAACATGGAACACTGAAGCTTTCTTT. This codes for CASSSTWNTEAFF. The J gene is TRBJ1-1, the V gene TRBV5-8; unclear D gene. CDR3 size: 13 residues. CDR1 is SGHTS and CDR2 is YDEGEE in the germline V gene. V lost 3 bases, J lost 1 base, and 7 bases lay in between.

This clone was detected once. V gene TRBV9 combines with J gene TRBJ2-3; 9 bases line up with TRBD2. Trimming removed 3 bases from V and 4 bases from J; junction bases left unmatched: 3. Germline V lookup: CDR1 SGDLS, CDR2 YYNGEE. The CDR3 has 14 amino acids. The CDR3 nucleotides are TGTGCCAGCAGCGCCACTAGCGGGCCAGATACGCAGTATTTT. Translated: CASSATSGPDTQYF.